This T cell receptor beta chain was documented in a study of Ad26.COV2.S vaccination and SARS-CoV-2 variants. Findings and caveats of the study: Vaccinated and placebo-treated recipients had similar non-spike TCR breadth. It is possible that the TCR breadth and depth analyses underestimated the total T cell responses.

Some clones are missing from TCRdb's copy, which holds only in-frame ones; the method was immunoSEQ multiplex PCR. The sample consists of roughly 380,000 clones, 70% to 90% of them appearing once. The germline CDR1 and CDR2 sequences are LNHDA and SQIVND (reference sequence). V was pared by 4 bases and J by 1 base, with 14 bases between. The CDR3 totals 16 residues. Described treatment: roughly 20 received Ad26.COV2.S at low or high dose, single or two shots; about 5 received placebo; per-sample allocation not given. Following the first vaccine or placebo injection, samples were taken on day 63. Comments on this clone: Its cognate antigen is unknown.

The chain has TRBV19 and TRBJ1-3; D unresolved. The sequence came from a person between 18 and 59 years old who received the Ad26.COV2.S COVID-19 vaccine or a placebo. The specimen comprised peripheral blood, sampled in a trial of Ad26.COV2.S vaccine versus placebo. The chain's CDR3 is CASSRPTGGSGNTIYF. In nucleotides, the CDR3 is TGTGCCAGTAGTAGGCCCACCGGAGGGTCTGGAAACACCATATATTTT.